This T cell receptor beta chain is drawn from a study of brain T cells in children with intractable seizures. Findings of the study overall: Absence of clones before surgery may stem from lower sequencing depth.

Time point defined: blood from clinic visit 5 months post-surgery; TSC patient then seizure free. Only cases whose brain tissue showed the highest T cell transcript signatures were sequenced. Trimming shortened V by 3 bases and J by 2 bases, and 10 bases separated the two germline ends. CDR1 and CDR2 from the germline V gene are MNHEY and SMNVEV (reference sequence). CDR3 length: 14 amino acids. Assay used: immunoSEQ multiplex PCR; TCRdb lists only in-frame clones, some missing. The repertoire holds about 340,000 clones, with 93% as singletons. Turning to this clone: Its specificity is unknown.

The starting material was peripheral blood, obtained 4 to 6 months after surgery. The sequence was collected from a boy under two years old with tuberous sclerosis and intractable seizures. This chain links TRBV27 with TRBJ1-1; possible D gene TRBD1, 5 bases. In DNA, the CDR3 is TGTGCCAGCAGTTTCCAAGGGGCCAACACTGAAGCTTTCTTT. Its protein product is CASSFQGANTEAFF.